This TCR beta chain stems from a study of T-cell memory formation after mild COVID-19. The overall study: Each donor largely had its own TCR clusters. The study's findings and limits: The study found contracting CD4+ clones mainly in CM and EM and contracting CD8+ clones in EMRA. Day 15 to 85 contracting clones showed balanced CD4/CD8; later expanders leaned CD4+.

For this clonotype: Its target is unknown.

TCRdb passed the 5' RACE reads through MiXCR, listing each CDR3 protein once. This table holds some 270,000 distinct CDR3 sequences, just over 15% found once. CDR3 length: 16 residues. Looked up from germline, CDR1 is DFQATT and CDR2 is SNEGSKA (reference sequence). V lost 6 bases and J lost 1, with 21 bases in between. Sequencing used PBMCs or a T cell subset sorted from them (not recorded which). This clonotype originated in an adult woman who had mild COVID-19 (a few samples of this study predate the infection). Cell type and time point are not known. This chain joins TRBV20-1 and TRBJ1-1, with TRBD1 as a possible D gene (6 bases). For the CDR3, the DNA is TGCAGTGCCCTACAGTTGGGGGTAGGGGGGAACACTGAAGCTTTCTTT. This translates into CSALQLGVGGNTEAFF.